These 2 T cell receptor beta chains were all obtained from the same sample, sequenced in a study of glioma-infiltrating T cells after dendritic cell vaccination. Assay used: immunoSEQ multiplex PCR; TCRdb lists only in-frame clones, some missing. The table includes approximately 82,000 clones, approximately 90% detected once. The source material was blood, sampled before dendritic cell vaccination. The receptor set was obtained from a human donor with glioblastoma.

V gene TRBV6-5 combines with J gene TRBJ1-6, with TRBD1 matching 9 bases. The V and J ends lost 5 bases and 10 bases, in that order; junction bases with no gene match: 6. Germline loops: CDR1 MNHEY, CDR2 SVGAGI. CDR3 length equals 14 residues. DNA of the CDR3: TGTGCCAGCAGTCCAAGGACAGGGGTCTCACCCCTCCACTTT. It encodes CASSPRTGVSPLHF.

This chain connects TRBV30 to TRBJ1-3; D perhaps matches TRBD1 (6 bases). V gave up 3 bases and J gave up 1 base, with 16 bases separating them. Germline-derived CDR1 and CDR2 are GTSNPN and SVGIG (reference sequence). The CDR3 runs 16 residues. The CDR3 reads CAWSALTGQSGNTIYF. The DNA for the CDR3 is TGTGCCTGGAGCGCGTTAACAGGGCAATCTGGAAACACCATATATTTT.